This TCR beta chain was recovered during a study of pediatric ulcerative colitis. Here immunoSEQ multiplex PCR was the method, and the copy in TCRdb shows in-frame clones only, minus some. The sample has 60,000 to 75,000 clones; around four fifths are singletons. V was clipped by 2 bases and J by 0 bases; unmatched bases: 4. This CDR3 comprises 16 residues. Germline-derived CDR1 and CDR2 are MNHEY and SMNVEV (reference sequence). What was sequenced was blood. The chain employs TRBV27 and TRBJ2-3, with 8 bases matching TRBD2. The TCR sequence derives from a boy younger than 18 with moderate ulcerative colitis. CDR3 nucleotide sequence: TGTGCCAGCAGTTTAGAGCGGGGGATGAGCACAGATACGCAGTATTTT. It yields the protein CASSLERGMSTDTQYF.